This T cell receptor (beta chain) was sequenced during a study of cytomegalovirus exposure and HLA in healthy donors. In the PCR, 60 Vbeta and 13 Jbeta primers were used. The protocol was immunoSEQ multiplex PCR, while the TCRdb copy is restricted to in-frame clones and leaves out a portion. Altogether fewer than 180,000 clones are present, 50% to 75% being singletons, with the ten largest covering roughly 7%. Donors likely had unrecorded immune exposures despite being nominally healthy when sampled. Germline CDR1 SGHTA, CDR2 FQGTGA. Trimming took 5 bases from V and 2 from J, leaving 17 bases between them. This CDR3 has 16 residues.

The sample was PBMCs. The sequence derives from a woman in her fifties or sixties in good health and CMV-seropositive. This chain joins TRBV7-3 and TRBJ2-3; tentatively, D is TRBD2 (6 bases). The CDR3 is CASSTGLNRLTDTQYF. CDR3 nucleotide sequence: TGTGCCAGCAGCACGGGACTCAACCGCCTCACAGATACGCAGTATTTT.